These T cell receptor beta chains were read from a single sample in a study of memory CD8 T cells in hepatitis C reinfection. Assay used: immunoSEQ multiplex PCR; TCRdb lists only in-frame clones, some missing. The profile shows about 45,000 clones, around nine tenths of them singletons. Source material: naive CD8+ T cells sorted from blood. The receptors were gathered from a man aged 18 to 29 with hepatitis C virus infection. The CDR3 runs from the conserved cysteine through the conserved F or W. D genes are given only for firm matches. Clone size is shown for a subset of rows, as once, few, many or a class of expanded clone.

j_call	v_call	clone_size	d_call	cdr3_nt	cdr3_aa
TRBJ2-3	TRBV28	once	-	TGTGCCAGCAGCCCGGTAGCGATCAACACAGATACGCAGTATTTT	CASSPVAINTDTQYF
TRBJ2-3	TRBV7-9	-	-	TGTGCCAGCAGCCAGATTAGTGAGGGCACAGATACGCAGTATTTT	CASSQISEGTDTQYF
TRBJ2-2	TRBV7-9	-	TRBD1	TGTGCCAGCAGCCCAGGAGACAGGGGAAGTATCGGGGAGCTGTTTTTT	CASSPGDRGSIGELFF
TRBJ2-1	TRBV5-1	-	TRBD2	TGCGCCAGCAGCTTGGGACTAGCGGGAGGGTACAATGAGCAGTTCTTC	CASSLGLAGGYNEQFF
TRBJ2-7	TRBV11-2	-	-	TGTGCCAGCAGCCCGGTCTTTACAGGATCCTACGAGCAGTACTTC	CASSPVFTGSYEQYF
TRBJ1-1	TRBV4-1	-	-	TGCGCCAGCAGCCAAGTTCAATCGGGGGACCCTGAAGCTTTCTTT	CASSQVQSGDPEAFF
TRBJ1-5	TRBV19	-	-	TGTGCCAGCCGGGCCCAGGGTGGCAATCAGCCCCAGCATTTT	CASRAQGGNQPQHF
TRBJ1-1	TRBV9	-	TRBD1	TGTGCCAGCAGCGTAGCAGGGGGCCGTGAAGCTTTCTTT	CASSVAGGREAFF
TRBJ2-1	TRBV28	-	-	TGTGCCAGCAGTTTTGCGAGCGCCTCCTACAATGAGCAGTTCTTC	CASSFASASYNEQFF
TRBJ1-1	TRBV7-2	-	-	TGTGCCAGCAGCTTAGTGGGGCTGATGAACACTGAAGCTTTCTTT	CASSLVGLMNTEAFF
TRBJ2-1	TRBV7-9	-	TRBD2	TGTGCCAGCACCGGGACTAGCGGGCTCAATGAGCAGTTCTTC	CASTGTSGLNEQFF
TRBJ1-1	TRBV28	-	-	TGTGCCAGCAGGCGACTGAACGAGAACACTGAAGCTTTCTTT	CASRRLNENTEAFF
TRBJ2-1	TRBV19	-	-	TGTGCCAGTGGTTGGGAGAATGAGCAGTTCTTC	CASGWENEQFF
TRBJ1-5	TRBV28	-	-	TGTGCCAGCAGTTTGGCAGGGAATAGCAATCAGCCCCAGCATTTT	CASSLAGNSNQPQHF
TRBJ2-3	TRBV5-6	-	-	TGTGCCAGCAGCTCGTTGAGGGGAGGGGGAACAAGCACAGATACGCAGTATTTT	CASSSLRGGGTSTDTQYF
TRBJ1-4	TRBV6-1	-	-	TGTGCCAGCAGTGAAAACAACCCTGGTAATGAAAAACTGTTTTTT	CASSENNPGNEKLFF
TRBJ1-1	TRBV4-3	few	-	TGCGCCAGCAGCCAAGCGGCACAGGTCTGGAACACTGAAGCTTTCTTT	CASSQAAQVWNTEAFF
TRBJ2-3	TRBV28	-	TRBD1	TGTGCCAGCGCGACAGGGAGAACGACAGATACGCAGTATTTT	CASATGRTTDTQYF
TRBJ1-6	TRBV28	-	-	TGTGCCAGCATTCACAACGGGAATTCACCCCTCCACTTT	CASIHNGNSPLHF
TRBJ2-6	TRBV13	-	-	TGTGCCAGCAGTTCAACCCTCGTCACAGGCTCTGGGGCCAACGTCCTGACTTTC	CASSSTLVTGSGANVLTF
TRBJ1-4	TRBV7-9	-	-	TGTGCCAGCAGCGGACAACGGTTTAATGAAAAACTGTTTTTT	CASSGQRFNEKLFF
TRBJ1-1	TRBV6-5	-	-	TGTGCCAGCAGTTACTCGGAGTACGGGAACACTGAAGCTTTCTTT	CASSYSEYGNTEAFF
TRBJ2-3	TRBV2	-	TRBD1	TGTGCCAGCAGGCTAGGACAGGTTAGCACAGATACGCAGTATTTT	CASRLGQVSTDTQYF
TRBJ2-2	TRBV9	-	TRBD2	TGTGCCAGCAGCGTATCTAGCGGGGGGGCCGGGGAGCTGTTTTTT	CASSVSSGGAGELFF
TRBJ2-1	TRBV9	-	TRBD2	TGTGCCAGCAGCGTACTAGCGGGAGGAGGTAATGAGCAGTTCTTC	CASSVLAGGGNEQFF
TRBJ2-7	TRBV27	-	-	TGTGCCAGCAGTCTCTCCTACGAGCAGTACTTC	CASSLSYEQYF
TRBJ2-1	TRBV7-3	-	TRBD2	TGTGCCAGCAGCCCATGGGAGGGCGATGAGCAGTTCTTC	CASSPWEGDEQFF
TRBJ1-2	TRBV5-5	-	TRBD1	TGTGCCAGCAGCTTGCCAGGGCAGGCAGGGGGCGATTATGGCTACACCTTC	CASSLPGQAGGDYGYTF
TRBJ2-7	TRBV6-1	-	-	TGTGCCAGCAGTGAAGAAGCCCGAGTTCGGGGATCGTGGGAGCAGTACTTC	CASSEEARVRGSWEQYF